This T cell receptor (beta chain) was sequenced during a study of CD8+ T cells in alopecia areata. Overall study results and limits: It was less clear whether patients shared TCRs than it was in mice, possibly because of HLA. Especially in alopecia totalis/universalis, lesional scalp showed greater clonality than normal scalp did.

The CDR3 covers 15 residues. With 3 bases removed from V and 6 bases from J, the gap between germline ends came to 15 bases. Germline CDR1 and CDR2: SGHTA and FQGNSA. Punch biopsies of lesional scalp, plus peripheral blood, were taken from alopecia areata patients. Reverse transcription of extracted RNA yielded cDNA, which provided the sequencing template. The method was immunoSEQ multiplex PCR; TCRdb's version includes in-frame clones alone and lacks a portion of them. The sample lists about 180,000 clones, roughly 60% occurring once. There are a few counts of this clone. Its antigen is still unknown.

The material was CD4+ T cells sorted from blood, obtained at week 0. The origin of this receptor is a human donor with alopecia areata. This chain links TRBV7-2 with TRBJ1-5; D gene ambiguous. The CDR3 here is CASSFKGGDGQPQHF. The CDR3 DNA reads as TGTGCCAGCAGCTTTAAGGGCGGCGATGGTCAGCCCCAGCATTTT.